The 5 T cell receptor beta chains below all came from one sample that was sequenced in a study of cytomegalovirus exposure and HLA in healthy donors. The PCR made use of 60 Vbeta and 13 Jbeta primers. The repertoire was sequenced with immunoSEQ multiplex PCR; TCRdb's copy has only in-frame clones and lacks some. Of some 150,000 clones listed, about 71% were seen once; the top ten hold around 2.8%. Sequencing input: PBMCs. The source is a woman aged 30 to 39 in good health and CMV-seronegative.

In this sample, this clone turned up once. V is TRBV28 and J is TRBJ1-1; D call uncertain. CDR1 is MDHEN, CDR2 SYDVKM, per germline. The CDR3 extends over 12 amino acids. V was cut by 2 bases and J by 5 bases, with 6 bases left in between. The CDR3: CASSLRVTEAFF. In DNA form, the CDR3 reads TGTGCCAGCAGTTTACGGGTTACTGAAGCTTTCTTT.

The chain uses TRBV15 and TRBJ2-1; 7 bases line up with TRBD2. Per the germline V gene, CDR1 is LNHNV and CDR2 is YYDKDF (reference sequence). J gave up 3 bases and V 1 base, and 12 bases lay outside the gene matches. The CDR3 runs to 18 residues. CDR3 DNA: TGTGCCACCAGCAGAGTGTACCCAAGCGGGGCGCTCTACAATGAGCAGTTCTTC. Encoded protein: CATSRVYPSGALYNEQFF.

The chain combines TRBV19 with TRBJ1-5; D is possibly TRBD1 (6 bases). Trimming left V 5 bases short and J 2 bases short, with 10 bases between. Germline CDR1 is LNHDA and CDR2 is SQIVND (reference sequence). The CDR3 spans 14 residues. The CDR3 protein is CASSASGGNQPQHF. The CDR3 nucleotides are TGTGCCAGTAGTGCCTCAGGGGGCAATCAGCCCCAGCATTTT.

This clone was seen a handful of times. V gene TRBV5-4 combines with J gene TRBJ2-6; 7 nucleotides agree with TRBD1. Per germline, CDR1 SGHNT and CDR2 YYREEE (reference sequence). CDR3 length equals 17 residues. Unmatched junction bases numbered 6, after V lost 3 bases and J lost 0 bases. CDR3 sequence (DNA): TGTGCCAGCAGCTGGGGACAGAGAAACTCTGGGGCCAACGTCCTGACTTTC. This gives the protein CASSWGQRNSGANVLTF.

The chain links TRBV25-1 to TRBJ1-1, with TRBD1 matching 11 bases. V gave up 8 bases and J gave up 4 bases; unmatched junction bases: 3. CDR3 length: 13 residues. The germline gives CDR1 MGHDK, CDR2 SYGVNS. The CDR3 nucleotides read TGTGCCAGCGGGGGACAGGGGGTCACTGAAGCTTTCTTT. Its protein is CASGGQGVTEAFF.